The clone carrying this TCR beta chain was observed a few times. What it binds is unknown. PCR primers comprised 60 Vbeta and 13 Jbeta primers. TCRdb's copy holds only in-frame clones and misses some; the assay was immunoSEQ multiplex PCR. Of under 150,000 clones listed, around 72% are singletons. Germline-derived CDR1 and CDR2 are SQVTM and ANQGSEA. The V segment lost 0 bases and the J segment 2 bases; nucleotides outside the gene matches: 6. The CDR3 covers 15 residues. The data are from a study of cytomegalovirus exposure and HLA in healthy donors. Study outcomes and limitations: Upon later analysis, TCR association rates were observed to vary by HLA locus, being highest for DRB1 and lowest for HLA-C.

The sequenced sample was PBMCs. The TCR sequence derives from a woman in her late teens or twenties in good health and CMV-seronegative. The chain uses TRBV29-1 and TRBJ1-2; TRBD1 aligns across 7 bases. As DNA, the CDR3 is TGCAGCGTTGAAGATCTGGTACAGGGGAACTATGGCTACACCTTC. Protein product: CSVEDLVQGNYGYTF. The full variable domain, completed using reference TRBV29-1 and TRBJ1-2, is SAVISQKPSRDICQRGTSLTIQCQVDSQVTMMFWYRQQPGQSLTLIATANQGSEATYESGFVIDKFPISRPNLTFSTLTVSNMSPEDSSIYLCSVEDLVQGNYGYTFGSGTRLTVV.